This entry features one T cell receptor (beta chain) sequence. Antigen specificity is unknown. Profiled with immunoSEQ multiplex PCR; TCRdb holds only in-frame clones, not every one. The sample lists some 120,000 clones; about 88% were seen once. The data derive from a study of T cell responses to AZD1222 COVID-19 vaccine. V trimming: 1 base; J trimming: 5 bases; junction bases outside the gene matches: 4. The CDR3 extends over 15 amino acids. Germline values: CDR1 LNHNV, CDR2 YYDKDF (reference sequence). General study results and limits: The donors showed a predominance of white British ancestry and of females, with possible underestimation of clonal diversity.

This clonotype was sampled from an adult in good health. The rearrangement links TRBV15 to TRBJ1-4; 7 bases align to TRBD1. This specimen consisted of peripheral blood, obtained on day 0 of AZD1222 vaccination. CDR3 residues: CATSRVQGGNEKLFF. The CDR3 bases are TGTGCCACCAGCAGAGTGCAGGGGGGAAATGAAAAACTGTTTTTT.